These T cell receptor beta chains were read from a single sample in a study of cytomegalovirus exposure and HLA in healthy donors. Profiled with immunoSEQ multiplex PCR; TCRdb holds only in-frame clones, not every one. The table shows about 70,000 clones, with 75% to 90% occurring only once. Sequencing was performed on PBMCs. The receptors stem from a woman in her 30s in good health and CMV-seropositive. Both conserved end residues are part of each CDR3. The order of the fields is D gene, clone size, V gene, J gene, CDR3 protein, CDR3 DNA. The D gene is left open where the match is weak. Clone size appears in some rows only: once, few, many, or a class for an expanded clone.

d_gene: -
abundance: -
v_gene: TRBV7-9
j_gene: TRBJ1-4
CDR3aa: CASSLEQGEKLFF
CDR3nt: TGTGCCAGCAGCTTAGAGCAGGGGGAAAAACTGTTTTTT

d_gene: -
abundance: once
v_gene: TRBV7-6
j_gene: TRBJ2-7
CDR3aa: CASSTRTQGYEQYF
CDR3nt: TGTGCCAGCAGCACCCGAACCCAGGGGTACGAGCAGTACTTC

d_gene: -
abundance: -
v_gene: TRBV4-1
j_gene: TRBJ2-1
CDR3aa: CASSQVQLGSAEQFF
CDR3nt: TGCGCCAGCAGCCAAGTCCAACTAGGATCAGCCGAGCAGTTCTTC

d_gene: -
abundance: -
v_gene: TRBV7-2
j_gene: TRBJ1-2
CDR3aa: CASSLGQGYGYTF
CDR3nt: TGTGCCAGCAGCTTAGGCCAGGGCTATGGCTACACCTTC

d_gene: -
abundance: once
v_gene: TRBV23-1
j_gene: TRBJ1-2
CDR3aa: CASSQSITRARRGYTF
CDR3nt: TGCGCCAGCAGTCAATCGATAACCAGGGCGAGGAGAGGCTACACCTTC

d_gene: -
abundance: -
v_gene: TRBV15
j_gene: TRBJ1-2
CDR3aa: CATSREAGKGISGYTF
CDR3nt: TGTGCCACCAGCAGAGAGGCAGGGAAGGGCATCAGTGGCTACACCTTC

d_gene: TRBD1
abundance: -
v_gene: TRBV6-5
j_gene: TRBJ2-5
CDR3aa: CASTPTGSRETQYF
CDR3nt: TGTGCCAGCACCCCGACAGGGTCCCGCGAGACCCAGTACTTC

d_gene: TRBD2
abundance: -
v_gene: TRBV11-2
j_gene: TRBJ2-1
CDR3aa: CASSFGLAGVSASEQFF
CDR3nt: TGTGCCAGCAGCTTCGGACTAGCGGGAGTCTCAGCCAGTGAGCAGTTCTTC

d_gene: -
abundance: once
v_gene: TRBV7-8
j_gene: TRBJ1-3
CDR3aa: CASSSGVRGNTIYF
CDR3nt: TGTGCCAGCAGCTCGGGTGTTAGGGGAAACACCATATATTTT

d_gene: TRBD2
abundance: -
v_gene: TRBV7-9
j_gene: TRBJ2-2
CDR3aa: CASSSDPGGRGTGELFF
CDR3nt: TGTGCCAGCAGCTCGGACCCAGGCGGGAGAGGGACCGGGGAGCTGTTTTTT

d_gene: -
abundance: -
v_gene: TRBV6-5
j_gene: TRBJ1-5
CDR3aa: CASSYEGRGPQHF
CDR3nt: TGTGCCAGCAGTTACGAGGGGCGGGGGCCCCAGCATTTT

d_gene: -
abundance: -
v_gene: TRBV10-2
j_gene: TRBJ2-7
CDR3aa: CASSDYPYEQYF
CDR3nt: TGCGCCAGCAGTGACTACCCCTACGAGCAGTACTTC

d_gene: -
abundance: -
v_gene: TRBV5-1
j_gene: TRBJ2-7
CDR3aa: CASTYDRGAGNEQYF
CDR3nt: TGCGCCAGCACCTACGACCGGGGGGCAGGAAACGAGCAGTACTTC

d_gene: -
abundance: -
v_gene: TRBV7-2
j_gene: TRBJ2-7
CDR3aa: CASSSEGHSYEQYF
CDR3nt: TGTGCCAGCAGCTCCGAGGGACACTCCTACGAGCAGTACTTC

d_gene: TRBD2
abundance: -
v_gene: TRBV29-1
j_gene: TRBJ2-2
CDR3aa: CSVEGGGLAAGELFF
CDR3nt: TGCAGCGTTGAGGGGGGTGGACTAGCAGCTGGGGAGCTGTTTTTT

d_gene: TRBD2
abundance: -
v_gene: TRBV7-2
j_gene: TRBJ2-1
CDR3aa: CASSLDTREGGEQFF
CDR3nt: TGTGCCAGCAGCTTAGACACGCGGGAGGGCGGTGAGCAGTTCTTC

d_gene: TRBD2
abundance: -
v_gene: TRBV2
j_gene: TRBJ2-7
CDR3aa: CASSILAGSGEQYF
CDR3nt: TGTGCCAGCAGCATACTAGCGGGATCGGGCGAGCAGTACTTC

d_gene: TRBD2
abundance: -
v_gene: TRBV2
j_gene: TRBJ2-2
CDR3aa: CASREGGRATGELFF
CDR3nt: TGTGCCAGCAGGGAGGGCGGGAGGGCCACCGGGGAGCTGTTTTTT

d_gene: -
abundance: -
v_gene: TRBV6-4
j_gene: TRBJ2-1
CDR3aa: CASSLQGLSYNEQFF
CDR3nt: TGTGCCAGCAGTTTACAGGGATTGTCCTACAATGAGCAGTTCTTC

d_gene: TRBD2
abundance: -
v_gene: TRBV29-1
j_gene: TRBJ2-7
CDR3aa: CSTGTSGEQYF
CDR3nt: TGCAGCACCGGGACTAGCGGCGAGCAGTACTTC

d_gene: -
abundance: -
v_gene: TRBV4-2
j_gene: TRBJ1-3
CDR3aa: CASSQGTQGFGNTIYF
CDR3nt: TGTGCCAGCAGCCAAGGGACACAGGGCTTCGGAAACACCATATATTTT

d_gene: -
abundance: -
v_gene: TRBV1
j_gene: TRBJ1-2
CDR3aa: CTSSGQGRWYGYTF
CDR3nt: TGCACCAGCAGCGGACAGGGTAGATGGTATGGCTACACCTTC

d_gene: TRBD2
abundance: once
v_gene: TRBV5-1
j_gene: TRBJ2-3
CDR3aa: CASSWGAGGTTDTQYF
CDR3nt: TGCGCCAGCAGCTGGGGGGCGGGAGGGACTACAGATACGCAGTATTTT

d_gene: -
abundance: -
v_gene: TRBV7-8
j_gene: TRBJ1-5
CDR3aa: CASSLVRDQPQHF
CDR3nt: TGTGCCAGCAGCTTAGTCCGCGATCAGCCCCAGCATTTT

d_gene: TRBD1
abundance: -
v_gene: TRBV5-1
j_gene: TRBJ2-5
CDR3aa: CASSLPLGQGGETQYF
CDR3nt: TGCGCCAGCTCCCTTCCGCTTGGACAGGGTGGAGAGACCCAGTACTTC

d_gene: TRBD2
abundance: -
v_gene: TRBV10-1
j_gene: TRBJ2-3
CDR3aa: CASGEGLGGTDTQYF
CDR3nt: TGCGCCAGCGGGGAGGGCCTAGGTGGCACAGATACGCAGTATTTT

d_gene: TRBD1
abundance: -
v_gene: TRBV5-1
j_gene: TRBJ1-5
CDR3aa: CASSPGQGALDQPQHF
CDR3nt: TGCGCCAGCAGCCCCGGACAGGGGGCCCTCGATCAGCCCCAGCATTTT

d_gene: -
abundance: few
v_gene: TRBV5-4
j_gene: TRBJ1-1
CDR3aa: CASSRVGNTEAFF
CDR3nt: TGTGCCAGCAGCCGGGTAGGGAACACTGAAGCTTTCTTT

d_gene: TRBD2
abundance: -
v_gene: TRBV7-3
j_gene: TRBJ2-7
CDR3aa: CASSLSGGRAYEQYF
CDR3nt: TGTGCCAGCAGCCTGTCAGGCGGGAGGGCCTACGAGCAGTACTTC

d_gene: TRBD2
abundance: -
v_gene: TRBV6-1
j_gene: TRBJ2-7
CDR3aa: CASSEVSGRHYEQYF
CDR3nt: TGTGCCAGCAGTGAAGTGAGCGGGAGGCATTACGAGCAGTACTTC

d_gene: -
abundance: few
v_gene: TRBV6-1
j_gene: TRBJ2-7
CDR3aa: CASSEVPRAGDEQYF
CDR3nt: TGTGCCAGCAGTGAAGTCCCTCGTGCAGGGGACGAGCAGTACTTC

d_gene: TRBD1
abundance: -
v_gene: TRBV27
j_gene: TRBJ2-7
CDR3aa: CASTRQGQGAYEQYF
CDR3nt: TGTGCCAGCACCAGGCAGGGACAGGGGGCCTACGAGCAGTACTTC

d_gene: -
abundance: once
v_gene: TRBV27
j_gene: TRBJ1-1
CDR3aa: CASTAEVGSGEGAFF
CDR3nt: TGTGCCAGCACCGCCGAAGTTGGGTCGGGGGAAGGAGCTTTCTTT

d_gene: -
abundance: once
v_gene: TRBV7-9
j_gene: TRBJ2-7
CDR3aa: CASSLYHSRGGESYEQYF
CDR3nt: TGTGCCAGCAGCCTATACCATTCCAGGGGTGGTGAGTCATACGAGCAGTACTTC

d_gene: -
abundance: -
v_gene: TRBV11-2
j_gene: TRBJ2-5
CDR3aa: CASTPLGRGRVETQYF
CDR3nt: TGTGCCAGCACTCCATTGGGCAGGGGAAGGGTGGAGACCCAGTACTTC

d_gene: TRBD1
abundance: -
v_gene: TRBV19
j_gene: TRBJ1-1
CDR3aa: CASSLTGGTEAFF
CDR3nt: TGTGCCAGTAGTTTGACAGGGGGCACTGAAGCTTTCTTT

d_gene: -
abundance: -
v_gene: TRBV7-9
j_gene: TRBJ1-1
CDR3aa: CASSSFRNTEAFF
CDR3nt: TGTGCCAGCAGCTCGTTCAGGAACACTGAAGCTTTCTTT

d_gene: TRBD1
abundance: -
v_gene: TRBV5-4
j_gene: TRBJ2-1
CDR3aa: CASGRGQGKMNEQFF
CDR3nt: TGTGCCAGCGGGCGGGGACAGGGGAAAATGAATGAGCAGTTCTTC

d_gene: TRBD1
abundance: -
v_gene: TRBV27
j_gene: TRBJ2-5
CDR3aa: CASSPRGPNGETQYF
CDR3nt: TGTGCCAGCAGTCCCAGGGGGCCGAATGGGGAGACCCAGTACTTC

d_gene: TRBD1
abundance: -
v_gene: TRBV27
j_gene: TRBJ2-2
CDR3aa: CASSLRGLLTGELFF
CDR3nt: TGTGCCAGCAGTTTAAGGGGGCTGTTAACCGGGGAGCTGTTTTTT

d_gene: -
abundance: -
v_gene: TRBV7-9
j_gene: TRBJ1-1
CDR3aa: CASSFFPPRENTEAFF
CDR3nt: TGTGCCAGCAGCTTCTTCCCCCCCAGGGAGAACACTGAAGCTTTCTTT

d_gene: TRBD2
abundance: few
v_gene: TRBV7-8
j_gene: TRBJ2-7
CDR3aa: CASSLVQSTSGGYEQYF
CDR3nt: TGTGCCAGCAGCTTAGTCCAATCGACTAGCGGCGGGTACGAGCAGTACTTC

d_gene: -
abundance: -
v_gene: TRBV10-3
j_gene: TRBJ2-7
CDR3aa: CAISESMALAAYEQYF
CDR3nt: TGTGCCATCAGTGAGTCGATGGCTCTCGCTGCCTACGAGCAGTACTTC

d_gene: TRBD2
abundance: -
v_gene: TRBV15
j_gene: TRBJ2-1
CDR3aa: CATSIVTSGPYNEQFF
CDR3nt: TGTGCCACCAGCATAGTTACTAGCGGGCCTTACAATGAGCAGTTCTTC

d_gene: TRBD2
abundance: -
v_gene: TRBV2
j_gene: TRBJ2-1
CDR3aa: CASSPGTSGRHEQFF
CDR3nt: TGTGCCAGCAGCCCCGGGACTAGCGGGAGGCATGAGCAGTTCTTC

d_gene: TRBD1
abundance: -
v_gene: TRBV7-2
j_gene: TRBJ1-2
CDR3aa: CASSWTGVSYTF
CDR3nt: TGTGCCAGCAGCTGGACAGGGGTGAGCTACACCTTC

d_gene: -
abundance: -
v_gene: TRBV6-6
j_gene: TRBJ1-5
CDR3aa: CASSSGSAQPQHF
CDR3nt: TGTGCCAGCAGTTCGGGGTCGGCTCAGCCCCAGCATTTT

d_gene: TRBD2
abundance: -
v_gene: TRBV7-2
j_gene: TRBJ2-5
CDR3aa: CASSRSGRGETQYF
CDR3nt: TGTGCCAGCAGTCGGAGCGGGAGGGGCGAGACCCAGTACTTC

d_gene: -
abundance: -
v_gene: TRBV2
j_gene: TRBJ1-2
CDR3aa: CASSENRVNYGYTF
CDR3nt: TGTGCCAGCAGTGAAAACAGAGTTAACTATGGCTACACCTTC

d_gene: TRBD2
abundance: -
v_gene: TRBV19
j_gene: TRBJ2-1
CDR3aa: CAGSMGLAGNNEQFF
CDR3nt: TGTGCCGGTAGTATGGGACTAGCGGGAAACAATGAGCAGTTCTTC

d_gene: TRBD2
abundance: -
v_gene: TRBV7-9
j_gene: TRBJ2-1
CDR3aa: CASSTWTSSSRNEQFF
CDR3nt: TGTGCCAGCAGCACATGGACTAGTTCTTCTCGGAATGAGCAGTTCTTC

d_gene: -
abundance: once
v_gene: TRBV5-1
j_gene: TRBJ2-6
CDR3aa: CATSRESGANVLTF
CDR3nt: TGCGCCACCTCCCGAGAGTCGGGGGCCAACGTCCTGACTTTC

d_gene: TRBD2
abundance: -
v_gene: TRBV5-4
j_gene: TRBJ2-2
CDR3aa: CASGHGTSSTGELFF
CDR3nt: TGTGCCAGCGGCCACGGGACTAGCTCAACCGGGGAGCTGTTTTTT